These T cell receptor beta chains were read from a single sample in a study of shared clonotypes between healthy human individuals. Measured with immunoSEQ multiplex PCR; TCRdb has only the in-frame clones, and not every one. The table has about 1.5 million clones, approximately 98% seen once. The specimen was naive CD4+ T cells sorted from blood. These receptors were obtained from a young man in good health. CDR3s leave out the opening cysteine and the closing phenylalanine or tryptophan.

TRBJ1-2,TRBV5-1,ASSLARVGTYGYT
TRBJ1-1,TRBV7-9,ASSLNRAGEAF
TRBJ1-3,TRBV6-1,ASSGPRRGSGGNTIY
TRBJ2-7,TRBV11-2,ASSPHYEQY
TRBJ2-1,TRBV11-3,ASSLDSSETSNEQF
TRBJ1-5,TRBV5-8,ASSSHGGSNQPQH
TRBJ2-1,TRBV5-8,ASSLGASDTFAYNEQF
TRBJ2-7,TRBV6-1,ASRRLQLGDEQY
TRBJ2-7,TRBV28,ASSFYTPGLAYEQY
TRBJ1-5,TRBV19,ASMGQGYQPQH
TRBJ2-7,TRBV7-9,ASSLLSEQY
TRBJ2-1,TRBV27,ASSSPGLPRNEQF
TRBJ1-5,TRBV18,ASGPDGPNQPQH
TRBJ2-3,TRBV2,ASRENTDTQY
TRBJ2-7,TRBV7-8,ASSYRDRGTSYEQY
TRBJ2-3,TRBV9,ASSSRQGATLPHTQY
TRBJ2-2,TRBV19,ASDGTSGRARIDGELF
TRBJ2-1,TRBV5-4,ASSLIGEQF
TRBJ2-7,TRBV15,ATSRDWRVSNEQY
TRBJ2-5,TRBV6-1,ASKSTGGQTQY
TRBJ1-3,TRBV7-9,ASSSQNTIY
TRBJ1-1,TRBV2,ASSEEDRGTTEAF
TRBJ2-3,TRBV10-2,ASSDSGRPLGYTDTQY
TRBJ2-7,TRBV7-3,ASSSGGGRAYEQY
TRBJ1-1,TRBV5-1,ASGSTPNTEAF
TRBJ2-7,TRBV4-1,ASSGLAGYSYEQY
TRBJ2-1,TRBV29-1,SVEEGVSYNEQF
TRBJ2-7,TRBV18,ASSPARTGAYEQY
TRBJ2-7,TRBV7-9,ASSVRGLAGLSEQY
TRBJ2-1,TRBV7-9,ASSPPQREINEQF
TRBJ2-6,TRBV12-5,ASGFTGANVLT
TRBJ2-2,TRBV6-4,ASSAGTSTGELF
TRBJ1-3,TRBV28,ASSRGQGIGNTIY
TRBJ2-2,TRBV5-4,ASSYLAGPGGELF
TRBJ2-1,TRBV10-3,AISESMYADNEQF
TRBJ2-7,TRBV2,ASRRVGVYEQY
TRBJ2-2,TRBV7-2,ASSLGGGRRTGELF
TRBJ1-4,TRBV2,ASSEALGVGEKLF
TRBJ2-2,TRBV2,ASSEGIGRTGELF
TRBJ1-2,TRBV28,ASSFLTRGGGNYGYT
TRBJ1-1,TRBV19,ASSIWAGSATEAF
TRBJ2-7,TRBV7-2,ASSLAGNSYEQY
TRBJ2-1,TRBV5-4,ASSSGGASYNEQF
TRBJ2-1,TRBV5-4,ASSFSLVNNEQF
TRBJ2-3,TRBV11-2,ASSFEGGTQY
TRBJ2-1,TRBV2,ASSSGQYEQF
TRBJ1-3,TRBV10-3,AISVAGAGNTIY